This TCR beta chain was observed in a study of blood T cell repertoires in COVID-19. The wider study: Italy, Spain and the United States were the sources of the convalescent and acute COVID-19 samples.

V lost 1 base to trimming and J lost 1 base, with 13 bases between them. This CDR3 spans 15 amino acids. Germline CDR1 and CDR2: GTSNPN and SVGIG (reference sequence). In the authors' workflow: Nucleated cell number was recorded as an estimate derived from reference gene primer amplification. Measured with immunoSEQ multiplex PCR; TCRdb has only the in-frame clones, and not every one. The DNA gave D and trimming, while V, J and clone size come from that table. The profile shows about 140,000 clones, approximately 83% of them singletons. This TCR derives from a woman in her sixties with acute or convalescent COVID-19. The chain uses TRBV30 and TRBJ1-1; D call uncertain. Material: peripheral blood. The CDR3 region has the DNA TGTGCCTGGAGTGAAAATCGATACGGGAACACTGAAGCTTTCTTT. Protein: CAWSENRYGNTEAFF.